This T cell receptor beta chain was profiled in a study of cytomegalovirus exposure and HLA in healthy donors. The PCR was carried out with 60 Vbeta primers and 13 Jbeta primers. Data came from immunoSEQ multiplex PCR; TCRdb stores just in-frame clones and leaves some out. The profile shows about 180,000 clones, 79% of them singletons. Material for sequencing was PBMCs. The clonotype was recovered from a middle-aged woman in good health and CMV-seronegative.

The CDR3 spells CASGRHPEAFF. For the CDR3, the DNA is TGTGCCAGCGGGCGTCATCCTGAAGCTTTCTTT. The chain couples TRBV6-1 to TRBJ1-1; the D is unclear. The CDR3 consists of 11 residues. Trimming left V 8 bases short and J 6 bases short, with 10 bases between. From germline, CDR1 is MNHNS and CDR2 SASEGT.